The 10 T cell receptor beta chains listed next were all sequenced from one sample in a study of Tregs in tolerant kidney transplant recipients. Repertoires were generated with immunoSEQ multiplex PCR, while TCRdb's copy carries only in-frame clones and drops some. This table has about 15,000 clones, around 80% appearing once. The sample was Tregs from blood, taken before the transplant. The receptor source for this set is a human donor who received a combined kidney and bone marrow transplant.

V gene TRBV4-1 combines with J gene TRBJ2-3, with 7 bases fitting TRBD2. CDR3 length: 14 residues. The germline V gene encodes CDR1 MGHRA and CDR2 YSYEKL. J gave up 6 bases and V 1 base, and 4 bases lay outside the gene matches. The CDR3 here is CASSQGLAADTQYF. The CDR3 bases are TGCGCCAGCAGCCAAGGACTAGCAGCTGATACGCAGTATTTT.

The V call is TRBV15, the J call TRBJ2-3; a weak D match, TRBD2 (5 bases). V lost 6 bases and J lost 4, with 14 bases in between. Germline CDR1 LNHNV, CDR2 YYDKDF (reference sequence). This CDR3 has 14 residues. CDR3 sequence: CATRSGRIADTQYF. For the CDR3, the DNA is TGTGCCACCAGATCGGGAAGGATAGCAGATACGCAGTATTTT.

The chain couples TRBV7-6 to TRBJ1-1, with TRBD1 matching 7 bases. The CDR3 loop spans 13 amino acids. After removal of 5 bases from V and 6 bases from J, the junction contained 6 bases not matched to a gene. Germline V lookup: CDR1 SGHVS, CDR2 FNYEAQ. The DNA of the CDR3 is TGTGCCAGCAGCCGGGACAGAGCTGCTGAAGCTTTCTTT. This sequence encodes CASSRDRAAEAFF.

The J gene is TRBJ2-5, the V gene TRBV28; maybe TRBD2 (6 bases). CDR3 length: 17 residues. V shed 3 bases and J shed 2 bases, with 19 bases lying between them. Germline CDR1 reads MDHEN; CDR2 reads SYDVKM. The chain's CDR3 is CASSFNAGRGRQETQYF. The DNA for the CDR3 is TGTGCCAGCAGTTTCAACGCCGGGCGGGGCCGACAAGAGACCCAGTACTTC.

As regards this clone: Relative to the germline gene, one junction end is altered; a read error may explain this. The CDR3 coding sequence is TGTGCCATCAGTGCCATTGGCAGGAACTCCGGGGAGCTGTTTTTT. It codes for CAISAIGRNSGELFF. The chain has TRBV10-3 and TRBJ2-2; no reliable D call. Germline V gene data show CDR1 as ENHRY and CDR2 as SYGVKD. There are 15 residues in the CDR3.

The chain has TRBV5-1 and TRBJ1-2, with D tentatively TRBD1 (5 bases). The length of the CDR3 is 21 residues. The germline V gene has CDR1 SGHRS and CDR2 YFSETQ. The ends were cut back, 0 bases at V and 0 bases at J, with 27 bases in the middle. Here the CDR3 DNA reads TGCGCCAGCAGCTTGGGATACGAACAGGTTGGAGGGTCCAAGGCTAACTATGGCTACACCTTC. Translated: CASSLGYEQVGGSKANYGYTF.

V gene TRBV10-1 combines with J gene TRBJ2-1; 7 bases map to TRBD2. Trimming removed 2 bases from V and 4 bases from J; junction bases left unmatched: 5. From germline, CDR1 is WNHNN and CDR2 SYGVQD (reference sequence). The CDR3 is made up of 15 amino acids. The DNA of the CDR3 is TGCGCCAGCAGTGAGGGGACTACGATATACAATGAGCAGTTCTTC. Translating gives CASSEGTTIYNEQFF.

V is TRBV10-3 and J is TRBJ2-7; 7 bases fit TRBD2. The trim removed 6 bases at V and 2 bases at J, leaving 7 bases unmatched. Germline CDR1 reads ENHRY; CDR2 reads SYGVKD. The length of the CDR3 is 14 residues. CDR3 nucleotides: TGTGCCATCAGCCCCAGCGGGGAGCCCTACGAGCAGTACTTC. Translating gives CAISPSGEPYEQYF.

A single count supports this clone. The chain combines TRBV2 with TRBJ2-3, with a possible D match to TRBD2 (5 bases). This CDR3 contains 17 residues. Germline CDR1 and CDR2: SNHLY and FYNNEI. V dropped 4 bases and J dropped 0 bases, with 17 bases sitting between them. In nucleotides, the CDR3 is TGTGCCAGCAGTGTCGCAAAGGGAGCTCCGAGCACAGATACGCAGTATTTT. It encodes CASSVAKGAPSTDTQYF.

The chain uses TRBV19 and TRBJ2-1; perhaps TRBD2 as D (7 bases). CDR1 and CDR2 (germline): LNHDA, SQIVND (reference sequence). V was trimmed by 8 bases and J by 1 base, leaving 15 bases between them. This CDR3 is 15 amino acids long. The CDR3 region has the DNA TGTGCCAGTGGATCCGGGGGGCGTTCCTACAATGAGCAGTTCTTC. Translated, it gives CASGSGGRSYNEQFF.